What follows is one T cell receptor beta chain and its context. Antigen: not known. The library protocol tagged individual cDNA molecules with unique molecular identifiers. MiXCR, run by TCRdb on the 5' RACE reads, gives a single entry per CDR3 protein. The data hold over 50,000 distinct CDR3 sequences, with roughly a tenth observed a single time. CDR1 and CDR2 (germline): SGHTA, FQGNSA. CDR3 length: 13 amino acids. V lost 0 bases to trimming and J lost 0 bases, with 2 bases between them. These data are taken from a study of early T cells in non-severe SARS-CoV-2 infection. Whole-study context: Unsorted whole blood bulk RNA was sequenced, with unpaired chains. Study observations and caveats: Anti-spike CD8 responses were favored by VDJdb matching, which missed private and CD4 specificities.

Sequencing used whole blood. This TCR came from an adult who was a healthcare worker with PCR-confirmed SARS-CoV-2 infection or an uninfected control (not recorded which). The J gene is TRBJ2-5, the V gene TRBV7-2, with D hard to call. CDR3 sequence reads: CASSLAYQETQYF. The CDR3 nucleotides are TGTGCCAGCAGCTTAGCCTACCAAGAGACCCAGTACTTC.